These T cell receptor beta chains were read from a single sample in a study of blood T cells in healthy people across ages. In TCRdb, the 5' RACE reads were re-called with MiXCR into one record per CDR3 protein. The sample records 760,000 or so distinct CDR3 sequences, just under 25% being singletons. The same sample was also studied in work on T cells of mothers and their children.

Sample: blood. The receptors shown here come from a boy between 5 and 17 years old in good health. Each CDR3 is given with its conserved first and last residue. D genes are given only for firm matches. Expanded clones are given a class, and other clones once, few, many or no size at all.

.	14	TRBV5-1	TRBD2	TRBJ2-5	CASMLIAGSETQYF	TGCGCCAGCATGCTTATAGCGGGATCAGAGACCCAGTACTTC
.	12	TRBV12-3/TRBV12-4	TRBD2	TRBJ2-1	CACSGGDNEQFF	TGTGCATGTAGCGGGGGGGACAATGAGCAGTTCTTC
few	15	TRBV24-1	.	TRBJ2-2	CATSDLKGGAGELFF	TGTGCCACCAGTGATCTAAAAGGTGGAGCCGGGGAGCTGTTTTTT
few	17	TRBV15	TRBD2	TRBJ2-5	CATSRDRASGGPETQYF	TGTGCCACCAGCAGAGATCGAGCTAGCGGGGGACCAGAGACCCAGTACTTC
few	16	TRBV10-3	.	TRBJ2-2	CAISFLRQEEAGELFF	TGTGCCATCAGTTTCCTGCGACAGGAGGAAGCCGGGGAGCTGTTTTTT
few	13	TRBV6-2/TRBV6-3	.	TRBJ2-7	CASSYSEAYEQYF	TGTGCCAGCAGTTACTCGGAGGCCTACGAGCAGTACTTC
.	16	TRBV4-1	.	TRBJ1-3	CASSQELGASGNTIYF	TGCGCCAGCAGCCAAGAACTCGGAGCCTCTGGAAACACCATATATTTT
.	12	TRBV15	.	TRBJ2-7	CATRDHTYEQYF	TGTGCCACCCGGGACCACACCTACGAGCAGTACTTC
.	15	TRBV29-1	TRBD1	TRBJ2-3	CSVVISGGPADTQYF	TGCAGCGTTGTAATTTCAGGGGGCCCCGCGGATACGCAGTATTTT
few	13	TRBV20-1	.	TRBJ1-4	CSASTVLREKLFF	TGCAGTGCTTCGACAGTTTTACGGGAAAAACTGTTTTTT
.	11	TRBV29-1	.	TRBJ1-1	CSVDPGSSAFF	TGCAGCGTCGATCCGGGGAGTAGTGCTTTCTTT
few	14	TRBV3-1	.	TRBJ2-5	CASSHLGTGETQYF	TGTGCCAGCAGCCACCTCGGGACTGGGGAGACCCAGTACTTC
.	16	TRBV5-1	.	TRBJ2-3	CASSLDLAGWSDTQYF	TGCGCCAGCAGCTTGGACCTAGCTGGGTGGTCGGATACGCAGTATTTT
.	13	TRBV9	TRBD2	TRBJ2-5	CASSVLGEGPRYF	TGTGCCAGCAGCGTACTGGGGGAGGGGCCACGGTACTTC
.	15	TRBV5-1	.	TRBJ2-5	CASSVPGPGPETQYF	TGCGCCAGCAGCGTTCCGGGACCCGGTCCGGAGACCCAGTACTTC
.	13	TRBV6-7	TRBD2	TRBJ2-1	CASPSRREKNQFF	TGTGCCAGCCCGAGTCGGCGGGAGAAGAACCAGTTCTTC
few	11	TRBV3-1	.	TRBJ2-4	CASSQKLIQYF	TGTGCCAGCAGCCAGAAGCTGATACAGTACTTC
.	15	TRBV7-9	.	TRBJ1-1	CASSLAQGRNTEAFF	TGTGCCAGCAGCTTAGCGCAGGGCAGAAACACTGAAGCTTTCTTT
.	10	TRBV29-1	.	TRBJ1-1	CSGGDIEAFF	TGCAGCGGCGGGGACATTGAAGCTTTCTTT
.	13	TRBV28	.	TRBJ2-7	CASSPPGGNEQYF	TGTGCCAGCAGTCCACCGGGTGGAAACGAGCAGTACTTC